The 8 T cell receptor beta chains in this list originate from one sample, sequenced in a study of T cell responses to AZD1222 COVID-19 vaccine. The protocol was immunoSEQ multiplex PCR, while the TCRdb copy is restricted to in-frame clones and leaves out a portion. The data hold about 110,000 clones, with around nine tenths observed a single time. Sequences were derived from peripheral blood, sampled 28 days after the second AZD1222 dose. The receptors shown here come from an adult who received the AZD1222 COVID-19 vaccine.

Only one count was recorded for this clone. The gene calls are TRBV6-1 and TRBJ2-7; TRBD2 might be the D (7 bases). This CDR3 has 15 amino acids. CDR1 MNHNS and CDR2 SASEGT come from the germline V gene. Deletions cut 0 bases from V and 6 bases from J, with 15 bases between. For the CDR3, the DNA is TGTGCCAGCAGTGAAGCGCTTCTTAGGGGGGGCGAGCAGTACTTC. This translates into CASSEALLRGGEQYF.

V usage is TRBV12-3 or TRBV12-4 and J usage is TRBJ1-2, with D uncertain. This CDR3 comprises 12 residues. V dropped 3 bases and J dropped 2 bases, with 4 bases sitting between them. CDR3 residues: CASSFLNYGYTF. The CDR3 coding sequence is TGTGCCAGCAGTTTCCTCAACTATGGCTACACCTTC.

The chain employs TRBV19 and TRBJ2-1, with 9 bases aligning to TRBD2. Germline CDR1 and CDR2: LNHDA and SQIVND (reference sequence). The CDR3 runs 15 residues. The V gene end was trimmed by 1 base and the J gene end by 3 bases; junction bases not matched to a gene: 1. The CDR3 sequence: CASSIGLADYNEQFF. DNA for the CDR3: TGTGCCAGTAGTATAGGACTAGCGGACTACAATGAGCAGTTCTTC.

V usage is TRBV7-8 and J usage is TRBJ2-7, with 8 nucleotides matching TRBD1. This CDR3 has 15 amino acids. The trim removed 7 bases at V and 0 bases at J, leaving 8 bases unmatched. Germline values: CDR1 SGHVS, CDR2 FQNEAQ. This CDR3 reads CASTVGQGLSYEQYF. The CDR3 bases are TGTGCCAGCACCGTTGGACAGGGCCTCTCCTACGAGCAGTACTTC.

This clone was detected only once. V is TRBV10-3 and J is TRBJ2-3; D possibly corresponds to TRBD1 (6 bases). Germline CDR1 reads ENHRY; CDR2 reads SYGVKD. The V gene lost 2 bases and the J gene lost 2 bases, with 14 bases spanning the gap. The CDR3 length is 16 residues. CDR3 sequence (DNA): TGTGCCATCAGTGAGGGGGGCGGCGGTTACACAGATACGCAGTATTTT. The encoded protein is CAISEGGGGYTDTQYF.

The table lists this clone with a count of one. This chain joins TRBV14 and TRBJ2-5, with a possible D match to TRBD1 (6 bases). Trimming stripped 1 base from V and 5 bases from J, with 14 bases between. CDR3 length: 15 amino acids. Germline values: CDR1 SGHDN, CDR2 FVKESK. The CDR3: CASSQATGWGETQYF. DNA for the CDR3: TGTGCCAGCAGCCAAGCGACAGGTTGGGGGGAGACCCAGTACTTC.

In this sample, this clone turned up a few times. The rearrangement links TRBV3-1 (or the pseudogene TRBV3-2) to TRBJ2-1; D gene unclear. Germline assignment: CDR1 LGHDT and CDR2 YNNKEL (reference sequence). This CDR3 has 15 residues. The V end was cut by 3 bases, the J end by 6 bases, with 15 bases between. CDR3 in DNA: TGTGCCAGCAGCCAGCCGGTGATAGGGCGCAATGAGCAGTTCTTC. It is translated as CASSQPVIGRNEQFF.

The chain is built from TRBV19 and TRBJ2-1; 7 nucleotides line up with TRBD1. This CDR3 is built from 13 residues. CDR1 and CDR2 (germline): LNHDA, SQIVND (reference sequence). The ends lost 5 bases at V and 4 bases at J; junction bases unmatched: 2. The CDR3 here is CASSPGQYNEQFF. The CDR3 bases are TGTGCCAGTAGTCCGGGACAGTACAATGAGCAGTTCTTC.